Sequencing of this T cell receptor beta chain was carried out in a study of shared clonotypes between healthy human individuals. Input per replicate PCR of unsorted PBMC was 300 ng DNA, corresponding to 25,000 to 30,000 T cell genomes. The protocol was immunoSEQ multiplex PCR, while the TCRdb copy is restricted to in-frame clones and leaves out a portion. The sample has roughly 500,000 clones, about 84% seen once. V dropped 3 bases and J dropped 2 bases, with 11 bases sitting between them. Looked up from germline, CDR1 is GTSNPN and CDR2 is SVGIG (reference sequence). The CDR3 loop spans 13 amino acids.

The specimen was PBMCs. The chain employs TRBV30 and TRBJ2-7; TRBD1 is a possible D gene (6 bases). This clonotype was sampled from a woman aged 35 to 49 in good health. Some clones in this sample may be carry-over from other donors' samples. CDR3 protein: CAWSENRAYEQYF. Written as DNA, the CDR3 is TGTGCCTGGAGCGAAAACAGGGCCTACGAGCAGTACTTC. The full variable domain, in which reference TRBV30 and TRBJ2-7 provide the parts outside the CDR3, is SQTIHQWPATLVQPVGSPLSLECTVEGTSNPNLYWYRQAAGRGLQLLFYSVGIGQISSEVPQNLSASRPQDRQFILSSKKLLLSDSGFYLCAWSENRAYEQYFGPGTRLTVT.